These 9 T cell receptor beta chains originate from one sample sequenced in a study of post-analysis software for immune sequencing data. General study points: The five TRBV segments detected at higher frequency in patients than in controls included TRBV5-6, TRBV5-1 and TRBV20-1.

No cognate antigen is known for these TCRs. Researchers reported that TCR beta cDNA libraries carried unique molecular identifiers. Each CDR3 protein is one row after TCRdb ran MiXCR on the PCR reads. The sample holds roughly 570,000 distinct CDR3 sequences, approximately 34% seen once. Sequencing was done on a sample of blood. All receptors derive from a girl aged 2-17 years with multiple sclerosis.

Only a few counts were recorded for this clonotype. V gene TRBV7-9 combines with J gene TRBJ2-1; D might be TRBD2 (6 bases). CDR1 is SEHNR, CDR2 FQNEAQ, per germline (reference sequence). CDR3 length: 15 amino acids. V was trimmed by 5 bases and J by 0 bases, leaving 11 bases between them. CDR3 bases: TGTGCCAGCAGCCCGGACGGGGGCTCCTACAATGAGCAGTTCTTC. It codes for CASSPDGGSYNEQFF.

In this sample, this clonotype turned up a few times. The rearrangement links TRBV9 to TRBJ2-6; D not resolved. There are 16 residues in the CDR3. V lost 4 bases to trimming and J lost 3 bases, with 14 bases between them. CDR1 SGDLS and CDR2 YYNGEE come from the germline V gene. CDR3 sequence (DNA): TGTGCCAGCAGCCAAGGAAGGGCGGATGGGGCCAACGTCCTGACTTTC. Translated, it gives CASSQGRADGANVLTF.

This clonotype was observed many times. This rearrangement joins TRBV6-5 to TRBJ2-1, with TRBD2 matching over 8 bases. This CDR3 has 14 amino acids. V lost 5 bases to trimming and J lost 2 bases; unmatched junction nucleotides: 2. Germline loops: CDR1 MNHEY, CDR2 SVGAGI. For the CDR3, the DNA is TGTGCCAGCAGTCGACTAGCGACCTACAATGAGCAGTTCTTC. It specifies CASSRLATYNEQFF.

This clonotype was observed at least ten times. The V gene is TRBV4-1, the J gene TRBJ2-5; D is undetermined. There are 14 residues in the CDR3. The V end lost 3 bases, the J end lost 1 base, and 9 bases lay between the germline ends. Germline CDR1 and CDR2: MGHRA and YSYEKL. CDR3 in DNA: TGCGCCAGCAGCCATACCGGGCCCCAAGAGACCCAGTACTTC. Encoded protein: CASSHTGPQETQYF.

The rearrangement uses TRBV3-1 and TRBJ2-7; tentatively, D is TRBD1 (6 bases). The CDR3 contains 15 residues. With 7 bases removed from V and 0 bases from J, the gap between germline ends came to 16 bases. CDR1 LGHDT and CDR2 YNNKEL come from the germline V gene (reference sequence). In DNA, the CDR3 is TGTGCCAGCACCAGAACAACAGGGTCCTCCTACGAGCAGTACTTC. Protein: CASTRTTGSSYEQYF.

V and J are TRBV7-2 and TRBJ2-1, with 8 bases matching TRBD2. The CDR3 contains 15 residues. Germline CDR1 is SGHTA and CDR2 is FQGNSA. With 5 bases clipped from V and 6 bases from J, the junction kept 9 bases outside the gene matches. Written as DNA, the CDR3 is TGTGCCAGCAGCCTCAGCGGGGGCAGGGCCAATGAGCAGTTCTTC. Translation: CASSLSGGRANEQFF.

V gene TRBV12-3 or TRBV12-4 combines with J gene TRBJ1-5, with a tentative D call TRBD1 (6 bases). The CDR3 contains 15 residues. V lost 6 bases, J lost 2 bases, and 14 bases lay in between. CDR3 sequence: CASSPGTSGNQPQHF. CDR3 coding DNA: TGTGCCAGCAGCCCCGGGACATCAGGCAATCAGCCCCAGCATTTT.

The chain joins TRBV29-1 to TRBJ1-1; D is ambiguous. This CDR3 spans 16 amino acids. CDR1 is SQVTM, CDR2 ANQGSEA, per germline. Trimming stripped 4 bases from V and 4 bases from J, with 22 bases between. The CDR3 nucleotides are TGCAGCGTTGCGAATCAGATCCTCGTCGTGGCCACTGAAGCTTTCTTT. Translated, it gives CSVANQILVVATEAFF.

The sample holds many counts of this clonotype. The chain links TRBV18 to TRBJ2-1; 8 bases map to TRBD1. Germline CDR1 is KGHSH and CDR2 is LQKENI. This CDR3 has 15 residues. The trim removed 3 bases at V and 2 bases at J, leaving 3 bases unmatched. For the CDR3, the DNA is TGTGCCAGCTCACCCGGGACAGGACCCTACAATGAGCAGTTCTTC. Encoded protein: CASSPGTGPYNEQFF.